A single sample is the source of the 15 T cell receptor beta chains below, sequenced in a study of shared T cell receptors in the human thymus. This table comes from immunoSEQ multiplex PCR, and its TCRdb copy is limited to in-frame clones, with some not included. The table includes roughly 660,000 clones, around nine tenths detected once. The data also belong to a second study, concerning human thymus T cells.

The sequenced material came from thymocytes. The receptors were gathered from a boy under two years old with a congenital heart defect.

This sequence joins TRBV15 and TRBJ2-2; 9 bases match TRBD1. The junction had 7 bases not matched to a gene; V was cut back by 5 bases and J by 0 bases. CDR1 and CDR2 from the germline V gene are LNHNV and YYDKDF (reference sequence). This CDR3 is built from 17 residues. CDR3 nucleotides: TGTGCCACCAGCCGGGACAGGGTTTGGCCGAACACCGGGGAGCTGTTTTTT. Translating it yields CATSRDRVWPNTGELFF.

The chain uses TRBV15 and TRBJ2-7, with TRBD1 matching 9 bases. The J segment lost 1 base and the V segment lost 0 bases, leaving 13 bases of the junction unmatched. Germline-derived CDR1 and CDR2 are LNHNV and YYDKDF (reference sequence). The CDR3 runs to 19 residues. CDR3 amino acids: CATSRDPYNEGQGSYEQYF. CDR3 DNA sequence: TGTGCCACCAGCAGAGACCCTTACAATGAGGGACAGGGTTCCTACGAGCAGTACTTC.

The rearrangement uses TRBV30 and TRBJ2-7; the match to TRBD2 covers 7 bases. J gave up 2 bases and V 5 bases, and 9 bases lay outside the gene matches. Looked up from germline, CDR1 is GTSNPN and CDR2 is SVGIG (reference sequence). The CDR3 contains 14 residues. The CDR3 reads CAWDTGTTPYEQYF. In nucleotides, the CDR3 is TGTGCCTGGGATACCGGGACTACCCCCTACGAGCAGTACTTC.

CDR3 sequence: CASNPRGYEQFF. The CDR3 DNA reads as TGTGCCAGCAACCCTCGGGGGTATGAGCAGTTCTTC. The rearrangement uses TRBV7-2 and TRBJ2-1, with a tentative D call TRBD2 (6 bases). From germline, CDR1 is SGHTA and CDR2 FQGNSA. Trimming removed 7 bases at V and 8 bases at J, with 12 bases between. The CDR3 is 12 amino acids.

The CDR3 loop reads CASSQGAGTDSYEQYF. The CDR3 DNA reads TGCGCCAGCAGCCAAGGAGCCGGGACAGACTCCTACGAGCAGTACTTC. The chain combines TRBV4-3 with TRBJ2-7; 7 positions agree with TRBD1. With V trimmed by 1 base and J by 0 bases, 6 bases remained unmatched. The V gene's germline CDR1 is LGHNA and CDR2 YSLEER. The CDR3 is 16 amino acids.

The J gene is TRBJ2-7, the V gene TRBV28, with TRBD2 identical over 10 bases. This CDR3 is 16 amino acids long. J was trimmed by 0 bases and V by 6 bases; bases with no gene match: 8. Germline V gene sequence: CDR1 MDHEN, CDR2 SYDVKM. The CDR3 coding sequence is TGTGCCAGCAGCACAGGACTAGCGGCCAGCTCCTACGAGCAGTACTTC. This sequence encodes CASSTGLAASSYEQYF. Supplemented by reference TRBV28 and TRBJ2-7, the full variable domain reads DVKVTQSSRYLVKRTGEKVFLECVQDMDHENMFWYRQDPGLGLRLIYFSYDVKMKEKGDIPEGYSVSREKKERFSLILESASTNQTSMYLCASSTGLAASSYEQYFGPGTRLTVT.

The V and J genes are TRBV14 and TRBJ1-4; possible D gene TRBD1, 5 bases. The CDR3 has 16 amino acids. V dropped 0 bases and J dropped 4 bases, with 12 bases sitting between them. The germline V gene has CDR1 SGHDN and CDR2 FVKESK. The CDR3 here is CASSQDVTALNEKLFF. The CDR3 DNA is TGTGCCAGCAGCCAAGATGTGACAGCCCTTAATGAAAAACTGTTTTTT. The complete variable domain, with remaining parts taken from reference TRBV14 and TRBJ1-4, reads EAGVTQFPSHSVIEKGQTVTLRCDPISGHDNLYWYRRVMGKEIKFLLHFVKESKQDESGMPNNRFLAERTGGTYSTLKVQPAELEDSGVYFCASSQDVTALNEKLFFGSGTQLSVL.

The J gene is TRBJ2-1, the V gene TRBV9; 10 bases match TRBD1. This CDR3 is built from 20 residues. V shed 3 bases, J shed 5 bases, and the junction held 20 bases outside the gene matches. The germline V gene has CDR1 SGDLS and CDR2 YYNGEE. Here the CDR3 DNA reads TGTGCCAGCAGCGCCTCGGGACAGGGGATTCTAGGACTCCTAAACAATGAGCAGTTCTTC. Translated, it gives CASSASGQGILGLLNNEQFF.

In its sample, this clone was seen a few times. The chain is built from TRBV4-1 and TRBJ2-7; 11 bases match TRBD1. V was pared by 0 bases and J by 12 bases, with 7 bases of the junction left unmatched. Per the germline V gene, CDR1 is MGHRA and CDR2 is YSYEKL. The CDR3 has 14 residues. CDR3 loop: CASSQEWTGGGGYF. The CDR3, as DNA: TGCGCCAGCAGCCAAGAGTGGACAGGGGGCGGTGGGTACTTC.

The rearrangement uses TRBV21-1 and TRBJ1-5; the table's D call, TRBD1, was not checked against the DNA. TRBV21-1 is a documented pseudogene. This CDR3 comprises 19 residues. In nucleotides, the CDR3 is TGTGCCAGCAGCAAAGCGGAACAGGGGAGAGGGTATAGCAATCAGCCCCAGCATTTT. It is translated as CASSKAEQGRGYSNQPQHF.

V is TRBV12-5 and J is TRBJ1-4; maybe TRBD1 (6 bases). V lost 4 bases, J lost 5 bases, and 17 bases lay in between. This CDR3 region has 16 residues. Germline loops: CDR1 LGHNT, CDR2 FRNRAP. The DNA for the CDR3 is TGTGCTAGTGGTTCCCTCCCCTGCCAGGGGAATGAAAAACTGTTTTTT. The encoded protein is CASGSLPCQGNEKLFF.

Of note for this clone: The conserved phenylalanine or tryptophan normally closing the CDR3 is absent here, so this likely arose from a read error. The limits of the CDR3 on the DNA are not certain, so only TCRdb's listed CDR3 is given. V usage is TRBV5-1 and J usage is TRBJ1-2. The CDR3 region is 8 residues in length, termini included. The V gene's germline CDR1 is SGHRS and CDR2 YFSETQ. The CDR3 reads CASSLDGS.

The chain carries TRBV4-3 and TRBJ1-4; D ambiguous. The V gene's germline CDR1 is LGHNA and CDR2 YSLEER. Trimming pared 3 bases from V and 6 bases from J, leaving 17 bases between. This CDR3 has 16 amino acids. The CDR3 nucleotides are TGCGCCAGCAGCCAGCGTCGGTCGGGTTTGGATGAAAAACTGTTTTTT. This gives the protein CASSQRRSGLDEKLFF.

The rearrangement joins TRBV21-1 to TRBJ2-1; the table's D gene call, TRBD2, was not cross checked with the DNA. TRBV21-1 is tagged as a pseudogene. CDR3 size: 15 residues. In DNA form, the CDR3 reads TGTGCCAGCAGCAAAGTAAAAAAGCCGGGCAATGAGCAGTTCTTC. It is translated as CASSKVKKPGNEQFF.

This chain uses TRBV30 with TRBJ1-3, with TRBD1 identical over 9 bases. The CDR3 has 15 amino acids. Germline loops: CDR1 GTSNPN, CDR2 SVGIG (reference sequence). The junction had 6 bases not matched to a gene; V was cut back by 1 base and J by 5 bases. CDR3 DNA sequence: TGTGCCTGGAGTGGCGGACAGGGGAATCGAAACACCATATATTTT. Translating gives CAWSGGQGNRNTIYF.